Shown below are 14 T cell receptor beta chains from a single sample sequenced in a study of beta chain features in type 1 diabetes (dated by TCRdb to between 2018 and 2020). The research as a whole found: A moderate but significant shortening of TCRB CDR3 length was observed in type 1 diabetes patients in all four CD4+ subsets.

The library was made by the immunoSEQ multiplex PCR assay. The High Capacity cDNA Reverse Transcription Kit was used to reverse transcribe all of the isolated RNA, meaning that expressed TCRB transcripts were what got sequenced. TCRdb retrieved this table from immuneACCESS and kept in-frame rearrangements only. Not all clones are present; in checked studies, unresolved V genes account for under half, and no reason is known for the remainder. Within this sample are 400,000 or so clones, with around a tenth of them counted one time only. Around 0.66% of the sample is in the top ten clones. No antigens are known for them. The sample comprised central memory CD4+ T cells from blood. The receptor source for this set is a man aged 25 to 45 with type 1 diabetes.

The sample holds a few counts of this clone. The rearrangement uses TRBV5-1 and TRBJ2-5; D remains unclear. The CDR3 runs to 12 residues. Germline V lookup: CDR1 SGHRS, CDR2 YFSETQ. The V and J ends lost 5 bases and 2 bases respectively, with 7 bases between them. In DNA form, the CDR3 reads TGCGCCAGCAGTGAGGAACAAGAGACCCAGTACTTC. Its translation: CASSEEQETQYF. The full variable domain, in which reference TRBV5-1 and TRBJ2-5 provide the parts outside the CDR3, is KAGVTQTPRYLIKTRGQQVTLSCSPISGHRSVSWYQQTPGQGLQFLFEYFSETQRNKGNFPGRFSGRQFSNSRSEMNVSTLELGDSALYLCASSEEQETQYFGPGTRLLVL.

This chain joins TRBV7-9 and TRBJ1-2; 7 bases match TRBD1. Germline V lookup: CDR1 SEHNR, CDR2 FQNEAQ (reference sequence). The CDR3 totals 16 residues. V lost 0 bases, J lost 3 bases, and 7 bases stayed unmatched. CDR3 in amino acids: CASSLAGGGADYGYTF. The CDR3 region has the DNA TGTGCCAGCAGCTTAGCAGGAGGGGGCGCGGACTATGGCTACACCTTC.

The chain links TRBV7-9 to TRBJ1-2, with a weak D call TRBD1 (5 bases). V shed 7 bases and J shed 5 bases, with 17 bases lying between them. This CDR3 has 14 residues. Germline assignment: CDR1 SEHNR and CDR2 FQNEAQ (reference sequence). DNA for the CDR3: TGTGCCAGCATCCAAGGGGCAGGACTTTATGGCTACACCTTC. Protein product: CASIQGAGLYGYTF.

The chain has TRBV28 and TRBJ2-1, with D possibly being TRBD2 (6 bases). Germline V gene data show CDR1 as MDHEN and CDR2 as SYDVKM. The CDR3 loop spans 12 amino acids. V lost 2 bases and J 12 bases, leaving 11 bases between the germline ends. The CDR3 DNA follows: TGTGCCAGCAGTTTAATGGGGGGAGGGCAGTTCTTC. Translated: CASSLMGGGQFF. Complete variable domain (other parts from reference TRBV28 and TRBJ2-1): DVKVTQSSRYLVKRTGEKVFLECVQDMDHENMFWYRQDPGLGLRLIYFSYDVKMKEKGDIPEGYSVSREKKERFSLILESASTNQTSMYLCASSLMGGGQFFGPGTRLTVL.

This clone occurred a few times. V gene TRBV2 combines with J gene TRBJ2-5, with D possibly being TRBD1 or TRBD2 (5 bases each). The V end was cut by 2 bases, the J end by 5 bases, with 9 bases between. This CDR3 comprises 13 residues. CDR1 and CDR2 from the germline V gene are SNHLY and FYNNEI. The CDR3 DNA sequence: TGTGCCAGCAGTGAACAGGGAGCGGAGACCCAGTACTTC. Protein: CASSEQGAETQYF.

This chain joins TRBV5-1 and TRBJ2-5, with a possible D match to TRBD2 (6 bases). V lost 2 bases to trimming and J lost 5 bases, with 13 bases between them. The CDR3 totals 14 residues. Germline V gene data show CDR1 as SGHRS and CDR2 as YFSETQ. DNA for the CDR3: TGCGCCAGCAGCTTAGATTCAGGGAGGGAGACCCAGTACTTC. Translated, it gives CASSLDSGRETQYF. The variable domain in full, with the rest retrieved from reference TRBV5-1 and TRBJ2-5, is KAGVTQTPRYLIKTRGQQVTLSCSPISGHRSVSWYQQTPGQGLQFLFEYFSETQRNKGNFPGRFSGRQFSNSRSEMNVSTLELGDSALYLCASSLDSGRETQYFGPGTRLLVL.

The chain links TRBV5-1 to TRBJ1-1; D is uncertain. The CDR3 length is 16 residues. CDR1 and CDR2 (germline): SGHRS, YFSETQ. V was cut by 0 bases and J by 1 base, with 13 bases left in between. The CDR3 nucleotides read TGCGCCAGCAGCTTGGGGGGTACCACTTCGAACACTGAAGCTTTCTTT. Amino acid sequence: CASSLGGTTSNTEAFF. The whole variable domain, remainder taken from reference TRBV5-1 and TRBJ1-1, is KAGVTQTPRYLIKTRGQQVTLSCSPISGHRSVSWYQQTPGQGLQFLFEYFSETQRNKGNFPGRFSGRQFSNSRSEMNVSTLELGDSALYLCASSLGGTTSNTEAFFGQGTRLTVV.

This clone appeared a few times. The V gene is TRBV27, the J gene TRBJ2-7; 10 bases fit TRBD2. Germline V CDR1 and CDR2: MNHEY, SMNVEV (reference sequence). Trimming cost V 3 bases and J 4 bases; bases outside gene matches: 15. This CDR3 contains 18 residues. DNA for the CDR3: TGTGCCAGCAGTTTGCCTAGCGGGAGTAACTTTGAGAAGTACGAGCAGTACTTC. Translated, it gives CASSLPSGSNFEKYEQYF.

The chain couples TRBV7-6 to TRBJ2-7, with no clear D. The CDR3 is 14 residues long. V was clipped by 2 bases and J by 0 bases, with 8 bases between them. Germline CDR1 reads SGHVS; CDR2 reads FNYEAQ. CDR3 in amino acids: CASSLNEPSYEQYF. The CDR3 coding sequence is TGTGCCAGCAGCTTAAACGAACCCTCCTACGAGCAGTACTTC.

This clone has ten or more counts. This rearrangement joins TRBV6-4 to TRBJ1-1; D not certain. The CDR3 runs to 13 residues. Germline V CDR1 and CDR2: MRHNA, SNTAGT. V lost 6 bases and J 1 base, leaving 9 bases between the germline ends. The CDR3 region has the DNA TGTGCCAGCAGCGCGTTCAGGAACACTGAAGCTTTCTTT. Translating gives CASSAFRNTEAFF.

This clone showed up just a few times. The chain links TRBV27 to TRBJ2-5, with 7 bases identical to TRBD2. This CDR3 is built from 12 residues. Losses at the gene ends were 11 bases for V and 11 bases for J; bases not matched to a gene: 14. CDR1 and CDR2 (germline): MNHEY, SMNVEV (reference sequence). This chain's CDR3 is CASGRAPGEQYF. CDR3 nucleotide sequence: TGTGCCTCAGGGAGGGCCCCGGGGGAGCAGTACTTC.

This sequence joins TRBV27 and TRBJ2-3, with D uncertain. Germline CDR1 is MNHEY and CDR2 is SMNVEV (reference sequence). This CDR3 has 13 amino acids. The V gene lost 6 bases and the J gene lost 4 bases, with 11 bases spanning the gap. CDR3 residues: CASRLTFPDTQYF. The CDR3 DNA is TGTGCCAGCAGGCTAACGTTCCCAGATACGCAGTATTTT.

With regard to this clone: The same CDR3 is also encoded by other DNA sequences in this sample. The rearrangement joins TRBV6-5 to TRBJ1-2; no clear D. Deletions cut 6 bases from V and 4 bases from J, with 3 bases between. The CDR3 length is 10 residues. CDR1 is MNHEY, CDR2 SVGAGI, per germline. The CDR3 sequence: CASSSYGYTF. Written as DNA, the CDR3 is TGTGCCAGCAGCAGCTATGGCTACACCTTC.

This clone was seen a handful of times. The rearrangement joins TRBV7-9 to TRBJ2-7; 9 positions agree with TRBD1. Germline V gives CDR1 SEHNR, CDR2 FQNEAQ (reference sequence). The CDR3 runs to 15 residues. The junction had 10 bases not matched to a gene; V was cut back by 5 bases and J by 5 bases. The CDR3 nucleotides read TGTGCCAGCAGCGCCTCGGGACAGGGCGCCGACGAGCAGTACTTC. As protein: CASSASGQGADEQYF.